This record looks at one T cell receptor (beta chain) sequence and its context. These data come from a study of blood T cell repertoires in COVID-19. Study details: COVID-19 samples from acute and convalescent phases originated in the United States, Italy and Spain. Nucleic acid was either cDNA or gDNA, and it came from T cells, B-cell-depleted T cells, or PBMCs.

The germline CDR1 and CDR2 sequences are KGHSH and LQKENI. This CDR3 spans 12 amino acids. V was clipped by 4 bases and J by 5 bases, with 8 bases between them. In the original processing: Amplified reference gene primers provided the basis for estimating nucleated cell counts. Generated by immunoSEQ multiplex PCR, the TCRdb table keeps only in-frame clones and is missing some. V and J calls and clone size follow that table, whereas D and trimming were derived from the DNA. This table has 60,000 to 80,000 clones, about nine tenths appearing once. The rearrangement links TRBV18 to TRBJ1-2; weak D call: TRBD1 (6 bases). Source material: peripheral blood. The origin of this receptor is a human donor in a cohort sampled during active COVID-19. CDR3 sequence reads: CASSLQGYGYTF. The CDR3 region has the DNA TGTGCCAGCTCACTTCAGGGGTATGGCTACACCTTC.